This is a list of T cell receptor beta chains from one sample in a study of cytomegalovirus exposure and HLA in healthy donors. Sequenced by immunoSEQ multiplex PCR; TCRdb stores in-frame clones only, minus some. The data show 150,000 to 200,000 clones, approximately 88% seen once. The material sequenced was PBMCs. The receptors originated from a boy aged 2 to 9 in good health and CMV-seronegative. The CDR3 runs from the conserved cysteine through the conserved F or W. A D gene is named only where the DNA matches it firmly. Clone size is not always given. Where it is, it says once, few, many or a class for expanded clones.

14,TRBV7-9,TRBJ2-7,-,-,TGTGCCAGCAGCCCAAACCTGGGCTCCGTGCAGCAGTACTTC,CASSPNLGSVQQYF
14,TRBV5-1,TRBJ1-4,-,-,TGCGCCAGCAGCTTGGATACAGTTAATGAAAAACTGTTTTTT,CASSLDTVNEKLFF
14,TRBV11-2,TRBJ2-5,-,TRBD2,TGTGCCAGCAGCTCTAGCGGGAGAATTGAGACCCAGTACTTC,CASSSSGRIETQYF
14,TRBV28,TRBJ1-6,-,-,TGTGCCAGCAGGGGGGGACTTAGGAATTCACCCCTCCACTTT,CASRGGLRNSPLHF
18,TRBV11-2,TRBJ2-3,-,TRBD2,TGTGCCAGCAGCTTAGAGGTACTAGCGGGGTTTAGCACAGATACGCAGTATTTT,CASSLEVLAGFSTDTQYF
18,TRBV5-1,TRBJ2-1,-,TRBD2,TGCGCCAGCAGCCCCAGGACTAGCGGGGGGGCATTTTACAATGAGCAGTTCTTC,CASSPRTSGGAFYNEQFF
14,TRBV6-4,TRBJ2-3,-,-,TGTGCCAGCAGTGAAGGTCAGCATGAGGATGCGCAGTATTTT,CASSEGQHEDAQYF
15,TRBV5-1,TRBJ1-2,-,TRBD1,TGCGCCAGCAGCCTAAGACAGGGTTCCCTGGCTGGCTACACCTTC,CASSLRQGSLAGYTF
15,TRBV7-2,TRBJ2-3,-,-,TGTGCCAGCAGCTTATTCGGATCTCAGGGAGATACGCAGTATTTT,CASSLFGSQGDTQYF
16,TRBV27,TRBJ2-3,once,-,TGTGCCAGCAGCCCCCTTCTAGCGTTACGCACAGATACGCAGTATTTT,CASSPLLALRTDTQYF
13,TRBV6-1,TRBJ1-2,-,-,TGTGCCAGCAGTGAAAACCGGGGAGATGGCTACACCTTC,CASSENRGDGYTF
15,TRBV28,TRBJ1-4,-,-,TGTGCCAGCAGTTTGGGGAGACATATTAATGAAAAACTGTTTTTT,CASSLGRHINEKLFF
18,TRBV9,TRBJ2-3,once,-,TGTGCCAGCAGCCCCGAGCAGGATCTAACTCCTAGCACAGATACGCAGTATTTT,CASSPEQDLTPSTDTQYF
17,TRBV5-4,TRBJ2-7,few,TRBD2,TGTGCCAGCAGCTCCCCCACTCCAGCGGGAGGGGCCTACGAGCAGTACTTC,CASSSPTPAGGAYEQYF
14,TRBV4-3,TRBJ1-5,-,-,TGCGCCAGCAGCCAGGTGGGCACGAATCAGCCCCAGCATTTT,CASSQVGTNQPQHF
16,TRBV7-2,TRBJ2-2,-,TRBD1,TGTGCCAGCAGTTCAAGGGCGGACAGGGGGCCCGGGGAGCTGTTTTTT,CASSSRADRGPGELFF
15,TRBV7-2,TRBJ2-5,-,-,TGTGCCAGCAGCTTAACGACCACTAGGGTAGAGACCCAGTACTTC,CASSLTTTRVETQYF
13,TRBV21-1,TRBJ2-2,-,-,TGTGCCATCTCAAAGCCAGGAAGTGGGGAGCTGTTTTTT,CAISKPGSGELFF
13,TRBV29-1,TRBJ2-2,-,-,TGCAGCGTAACGGGACTGTACACCGGGGAGCTGTTTTTT,CSVTGLYTGELFF
15,TRBV28,TRBJ1-2,-,TRBD1,TGTGCCAGCAGTTCCACGAGGACAGGGGACTATGGCTACACCTTC,CASSSTRTGDYGYTF
14,TRBV4-1,TRBJ2-7,-,TRBD2,TGCGCCAGCAGCCAAGGGACTAGTACCTACGAGCAGTACTTC,CASSQGTSTYEQYF
14,TRBV5-6,TRBJ1-1,-,-,TGTGCCAGCAGCTGGGGGACGGGGGAGACTGAAGCTTTCTTT,CASSWGTGETEAFF
12,TRBV7-2,TRBJ2-7,few,-,TGTGCCAGCAGTTCCCTAGCTCCCGAGCAGTACTTC,CASSSLAPEQYF
14,TRBV2,TRBJ2-3,-,-,TGTGCCAGCACCCCCGGGTCAAGGGGGGATACGCAGTATTTT,CASTPGSRGDTQYF
15,TRBV19,TRBJ1-2,few,-,TGTGCCAGTGGACCGAGACAGGAAAGCTACTATGGCTACACCTTC,CASGPRQESYYGYTF
14,TRBV29-1,TRBJ2-3,-,-,TGCAGCGTTAAAAACAGGGATAGCACAGATACGCAGTATTTT,CSVKNRDSTDTQYF
13,TRBV5-4,TRBJ2-1,-,-,TGTGCCAGCAGCTTAACTAGCCGCAATGAGCAGTTCTTC,CASSLTSRNEQFF
13,TRBV6-1,TRBJ2-7,-,-,TGTGCCAGCAGGTACGGGAGTGCCTACGAGCAGTACTTC,CASRYGSAYEQYF
12,TRBV5-1,TRBJ2-5,once,TRBD1,TGCGCCAGCAGCTTAGACAGGGTGAACCAGTACTTC,CASSLDRVNQYF
22,TRBV30,TRBJ2-1,-,TRBD1,TGTGCCTGGAGTGACGGCCTGACATCGGACAGGGTGGGGATCAGCTCCTACAATGAGCAGTTCTTC,CAWSDGLTSDRVGISSYNEQFF
13,TRBV28,TRBJ1-2,-,TRBD1,TGTGCCAGCAGCTTAGGACAGGGAAGAAGCTACACCTTC,CASSLGQGRSYTF
14,TRBV5-1,TRBJ1-1,-,-,TGCGCCAGCAGCTCGCGGAATATGAACACTGAAGCTTTCTTT,CASSSRNMNTEAFF
14,TRBV2,TRBJ1-5,-,-,TGTGCCAGCGGGGGAGGGGCAGTTAATCAGCCCCAGCATTTT,CASGGGAVNQPQHF
13,TRBV5-4,TRBJ2-1,-,-,TGTGCCAGCAGCTTGGACAGCAACAATGAGCAGTTCTTC,CASSLDSNNEQFF
12,TRBV14,TRBJ1-3,-,-,TGTGCCAGCAGCCAAGCGGGGTACACCATATATTTT,CASSQAGYTIYF
15,TRBV4-1,TRBJ1-5,-,-,TGCGCCAGCAGCCAAGCTTGGGCTGTCCGGCGGCCCCAGCATTTT,CASSQAWAVRRPQHF
13,TRBV25-1,TRBJ2-3,-,TRBD1,TGTGCCAGCAGTTACGGGACAGGTCTTTTGCAGTATTTT,CASSYGTGLLQYF
15,TRBV30,TRBJ1-5,-,-,TGTGCCTGGGCCCCCAGGGGAAAAGTAACTCAGCCCCAGCATTTT,CAWAPRGKVTQPQHF
15,TRBV5-1,TRBJ1-2,-,-,TGCGCCAGCAGCTTGGCGACAGCTGCTAACTATGGCTACACCTTC,CASSLATAANYGYTF
13,TRBV19,TRBJ1-1,-,-,TGTGCCACCCGAAGCGGTGGGGACACTGAAGCTTTCTTT,CATRSGGDTEAFF
13,TRBV5-6,TRBJ1-2,-,-,TGTGCCAGCACCCGAAGGGGGTTAGATGGCTACACCTTC,CASTRRGLDGYTF
14,TRBV6-5,TRBJ1-2,-,-,TGTGCCAGCAGTTACGCAGGGCCGGACTATGGCTACACCTTC,CASSYAGPDYGYTF
17,TRBV7-3,TRBJ2-1,-,TRBD2,TGTGCCAGCAGCTTAATGCCCGGGCTAGCGGGAGGAAATGAGCAGTTCTTC,CASSLMPGLAGGNEQFF
15,TRBV15,TRBJ2-5,-,TRBD2,TGTGCCACCATGCTAGCGGGGGAAAATCAAGAGACCCAGTACTTC,CATMLAGENQETQYF
19,TRBV5-1,TRBJ2-1,-,TRBD2,TGCGCCAGCAGCTTGGGACTAGCGGGAGGGGGTAGATCCTACAATGAGCAGTTCTTC,CASSLGLAGGGRSYNEQFF
15,TRBV28,TRBJ2-3,-,TRBD2,TGTGCCAGCAGTCCTAGCGGAGGGAGCACAGATACGCAGTATTTT,CASSPSGGSTDTQYF
11,TRBV30,TRBJ1-1,-,-,TGTGCCTGGGGGTCGGGCACTGAAGCTTTCTTT,CAWGSGTEAFF
16,TRBV4-1,TRBJ2-7,once,TRBD2,TGCGCCAGCAGCCAAGTCGGGACTAGTGCTGCCTACGAGCAGTACTTC,CASSQVGTSAAYEQYF
14,TRBV27,TRBJ2-1,-,-,TGTGCCAGCAACAGACCTGATTCCTACAATGAGCAGTTCTTC,CASNRPDSYNEQFF
13,TRBV7-6,TRBJ2-2,few,-,TGTGCCAGCACGCTAGCCGGTACCGGGGAGCTGTTTTTT,CASTLAGTGELFF
15,TRBV30,TRBJ2-5,-,TRBD2,TGTGCCTGTTTAGCGGGAGGCCCGTTCAGCGGGCCCCAGTACTTC,CACLAGGPFSGPQYF
15,TRBV7-9,TRBJ2-1,-,-,TGTGCCAGCAGCGCCCGCGGACTCGAACCCGGTGAGCAGTTCTTC,CASSARGLEPGEQFF
13,TRBV7-2,TRBJ1-2,few,-,TGTGCCAGCAGCCCGGACAGCAACTATGGCTACACCTTC,CASSPDSNYGYTF